The 10 T cell receptor beta chains reported below all come from one sample, sequenced in a study of T cells in Graves' hyperthyroidism and ophthalmopathy. Amplification of TCR beta CDR3 regions was performed using RNA transcripts as template. The HTBI primer set served for first-round RT-PCR of the TCR CDR3. MiXCR, applied by TCRdb to the multiplex PCR reads, yields one record per CDR3 protein. The profile shows around 190,000 distinct CDR3 sequences, around 15% of them singletons. Material for sequencing was blood. All receptors come from a woman between 45 and 60 years old with Graves' hyperthyroidism.

This clonotype was seen repeatedly, ten times or more. The rearrangement joins TRBV2 to TRBJ1-2, with 7 bases fitting TRBD1. CDR1 SNHLY and CDR2 FYNNEI come from the germline V gene. This CDR3 region has 13 residues. Unmatched junction bases numbered 7, after V lost 6 bases and J lost 6 bases. The CDR3 spells CASSADREHGYTF. CDR3 nucleotide sequence: TGTGCCAGCAGCGCAGACAGGGAGCATGGCTACACCTTC.

In its sample, this clonotype was seen many times. The chain recombines TRBV20-1 with TRBJ2-1; D possibly corresponds to TRBD1 (6 bases). This CDR3 is 16 amino acids long. The germline V and J ends were trimmed by 1 base and 8 bases, with 21 bases remaining between them. Germline V lookup: CDR1 DFQATT, CDR2 SNEGSKA (reference sequence). DNA of the CDR3: TGCAGTGCTAGAGGTCGAAGGAAGGGGGTTCGCGATGAGCAGTTCTTC. This translates into CSARGRRKGVRDEQFF.

This clonotype was counted many times. The V gene is TRBV7-2, the J gene TRBJ2-7; TRBD1 or TRBD2 may be the D gene (6 bases each). Trimming left V 5 bases short and J 4 bases short, with 12 bases between. CDR3 length: 13 amino acids. Germline assignment: CDR1 SGHTA and CDR2 FQGNSA. This CDR3 reads CASSPGGGYEQYF. CDR3 coding DNA: TGTGCCAGCAGCCCCGGAGGGGGGTACGAGCAGTACTTC.

As DNA, the CDR3 is TGTGCCAGCAGCTTACTAGCGGGAGACAATGAGCAGTTCTTC. This sequence encodes CASSLLAGDNEQFF. This sequence joins TRBV11-3 and TRBJ2-1, with TRBD2 matching 10 bases. The J segment lost 5 bases and the V segment lost 2 bases, leaving 0 bases of the junction unmatched. The CDR3 is 14 residues long. Germline assignment: CDR1 SGHNT and CDR2 YENEEA.

This clonotype was found many times. A much larger clone lies one base from this, so it may be a read error. This CDR3 is CASTLGGGASQPQHF. The DNA for the CDR3 is TGTGCCAGCACTCTGGGGGGAGGGGCAAGTCAGCCCCAGCATTTT. This chain uses TRBV2 with TRBJ1-5, with D possibly TRBD1 on 5 matching bases. The V gene lost 7 bases and the J gene lost 6 bases, with 19 bases spanning the gap. Looked up from germline, CDR1 is SNHLY and CDR2 is FYNNEI. This CDR3 contains 15 residues.

This clonotype has ten or more counts. The gene calls are TRBV13 and TRBJ1-2; no clear D gene. CDR1 is PRHDT, CDR2 FYEKMQ, per germline (reference sequence). The CDR3 spans 14 residues. V was pared by 3 bases and J by 2 bases, with 10 bases between. CDR3 sequence reads: CASSFGIGNYGYTF. The DNA for the CDR3 is TGTGCCAGCAGCTTTGGTATCGGCAACTATGGCTACACCTTC.

This clonotype showed up many times. The chain recombines TRBV6-5 with TRBJ1-1, with 10 positions matching TRBD1. Germline CDR1 and CDR2: MNHEY and SVGAGI. This CDR3 contains 18 residues. V dropped 0 bases and J dropped 4; count of bases not matched to a gene: 11. The CDR3: CASSYSGTGAGRVTEAFF. The DNA of the CDR3 is TGTGCCAGCAGTTACTCTGGGACAGGGGCAGGTAGGGTCACTGAAGCTTTCTTT.

This clonotype came up many times. The V and J genes are TRBV5-1 and TRBJ2-1; 10 nucleotides align to TRBD2. The germline V gene has CDR1 SGHRS and CDR2 YFSETQ. With V trimmed by 0 bases and J by 8 bases, 14 bases remained unmatched. CDR3 length: 18 amino acids. The DNA of the CDR3 is TGCGCCAGCAGCTTGGAAACTAGCGGGGCCTACGGCGGCGATGAGCAGTTCTTC. Amino acid sequence: CASSLETSGAYGGDEQFF.

This clonotype was detected ten times or more. This rearrangement joins TRBV28 to TRBJ2-7; 12 bases are shared with TRBD1. This CDR3 is built from 16 residues. CDR1 and CDR2 from the germline V gene are MDHEN and SYDVKM. V shed 10 bases, J shed 5 bases, and the junction held 15 bases outside the gene matches. The CDR3 region is CATSLPGQGAIDEQYF. CDR3 sequence (DNA): TGTGCCACCAGCTTACCGGGACAGGGGGCTATCGACGAGCAGTACTTC. The full variable domain, with the rest looked up from reference TRBV28 and TRBJ2-7, is DVKVTQSSRYLVKRTGEKVFLECVQDMDHENMFWYRQDPGLGLRLIYFSYDVKMKEKGDIPEGYSVSREKKERFSLILESASTNQTSMYLCATSLPGQGAIDEQYFGPGTRLTVT.

This clonotype was recorded at least ten times. J is TRBJ1-2 and V is TRBV19, with 8 nucleotides matching TRBD1. Germline lookup yields CDR1 LNHDA and CDR2 SQIVND (reference sequence). This CDR3 region has 16 residues. Germline trimming cut 3 bases from V and 1 base from J; bases unmatched to any gene: 7. Here the CDR3 reads CASSILTGVGNYGYTF. Written as DNA, the CDR3 is TGTGCCAGTAGTATTTTGACAGGGGTCGGTAACTATGGCTACACCTTC.